This T cell receptor (beta chain) was recovered during a study of CD8+ T cells in alopecia areata. The CDR3 covers 16 residues. Germline loops: CDR1 SNHLY, CDR2 FYNNEI. The trim removed 6 bases at V and 5 bases at J, leaving 12 bases unmatched. Extraction and reverse transcription of RNA yielded cDNA as the sequencing template. Assay: immunoSEQ multiplex PCR; the TCRdb copy retains only in-frame clones and omits some. The sample consists of a few thousand clones, about three quarters of them appearing once. Treatment of the sample: oral pan-JAK inhibitor, 5-10 mg twice daily. Lesional scalp tissue (obtained by punch biopsy) and peripheral blood were collected from alopecia areata patients.

The sample in question was skin, obtained at week 24, from a patient treated with tofacitinib. V is TRBV2 and J is TRBJ2-1; 8 positions match TRBD2. The source is a human donor with alopecia areata. In DNA form, the CDR3 reads TGTGCCAGCAGGGGGAGTCTCGCGGGGGGCCACAATGAGCAGTTCTTC. It encodes CASRGSLAGGHNEQFF.